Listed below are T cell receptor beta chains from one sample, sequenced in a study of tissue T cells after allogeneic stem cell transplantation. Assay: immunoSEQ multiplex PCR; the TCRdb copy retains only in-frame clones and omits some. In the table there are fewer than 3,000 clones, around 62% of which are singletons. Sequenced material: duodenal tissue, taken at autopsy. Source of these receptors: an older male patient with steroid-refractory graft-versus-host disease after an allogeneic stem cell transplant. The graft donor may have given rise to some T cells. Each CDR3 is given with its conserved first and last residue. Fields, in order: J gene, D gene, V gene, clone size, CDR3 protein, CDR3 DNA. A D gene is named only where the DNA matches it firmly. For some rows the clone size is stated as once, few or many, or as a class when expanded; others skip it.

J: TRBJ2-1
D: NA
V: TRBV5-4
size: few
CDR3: CASSLAHEQFF
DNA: TGTGCCAGCAGCTTGGCCCATGAGCAGTTCTTC

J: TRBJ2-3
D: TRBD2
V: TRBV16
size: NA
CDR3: CASSQTRLAHTDTQYF
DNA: TGTGCCAGCAGCCAAACCCGACTAGCGCACACAGATACGCAGTATTTT

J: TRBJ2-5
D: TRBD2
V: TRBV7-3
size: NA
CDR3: CASSSRGGAETQYF
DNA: TGTGCCAGCAGCTCCCGCGGGGGGGCTGAGACCCAGTACTTC

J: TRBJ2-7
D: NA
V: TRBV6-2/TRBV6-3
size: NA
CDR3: CASSYSDVGKQYF
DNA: TGTGCCAGCAGTTACTCGGATGTAGGGAAGCAGTACTTC

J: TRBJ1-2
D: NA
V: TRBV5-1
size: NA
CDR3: CASSFQTDYGYTF
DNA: TGCGCCAGCAGCTTCCAGACGGATTATGGCTACACCTTC

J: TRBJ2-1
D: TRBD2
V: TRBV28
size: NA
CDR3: CASSDTPGSGGAYNEQFF
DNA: TGTGCCAGCAGCGATACCCCCGGGAGCGGGGGGGCCTACAATGAGCAGTTCTTC

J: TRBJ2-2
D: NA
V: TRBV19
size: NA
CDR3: CEGNLYTGELFF
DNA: TGTGAAGGAAACCTTTACACCGGGGAGCTGTTTTTT

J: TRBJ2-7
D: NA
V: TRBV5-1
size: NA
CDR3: CASLDSPGGGEQYF
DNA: TGCGCCAGTCTCGACAGCCCCGGTGGGGGAGAGCAGTACTTC

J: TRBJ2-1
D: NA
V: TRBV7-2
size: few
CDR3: CASSLTFGRLQAAYNEQFF
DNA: TGTGCCAGCAGCTTAACTTTTGGTCGGTTGCAGGCAGCCTACAATGAGCAGTTCTTC

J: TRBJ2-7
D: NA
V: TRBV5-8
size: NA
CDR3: CASSLSRDTDYEQYF
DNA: TGTGCCAGCAGCCTCTCCCGGGACACAGACTACGAGCAGTACTTC

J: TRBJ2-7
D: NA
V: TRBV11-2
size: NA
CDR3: CASSPPWGNEQYF
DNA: TGTGCCAGCTCCCCCCCCTGGGGGAACGAGCAGTACTTC

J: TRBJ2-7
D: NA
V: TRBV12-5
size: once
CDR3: CASGLATDSYEQYF
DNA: TGTGCTAGTGGTTTAGCGACCGATTCCTACGAGCAGTACTTC

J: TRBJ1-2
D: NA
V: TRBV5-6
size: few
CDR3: CASSLGTAYGYTF
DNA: TGTGCCAGCAGCTTGGGGACAGCCTATGGCTACACCTTC

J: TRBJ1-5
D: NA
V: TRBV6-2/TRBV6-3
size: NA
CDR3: CASSYSPRAGNQPQHF
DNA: TGTGCCAGCAGTTACTCCCCCCGGGCCGGCAATCAGCCCCAGCATTTT

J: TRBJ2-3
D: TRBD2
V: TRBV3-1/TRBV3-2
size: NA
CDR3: CASSQERLAVTDTQYF
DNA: TGTGCCAGCAGCCAGGAACGACTAGCGGTCACAGATACGCAGTATTTT

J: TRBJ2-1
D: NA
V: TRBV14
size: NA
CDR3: CASSQGRFSYNEQFF
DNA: TGTGCCAGCAGCCAAGGACGGTTCTCCTACAATGAGCAGTTCTTC

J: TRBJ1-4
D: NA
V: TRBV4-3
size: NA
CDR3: CASSQDPLAVGKLFF
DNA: TGCGCCAGCAGCCAAGATCCTTTGGCAGTCGGAAAACTGTTTTTT

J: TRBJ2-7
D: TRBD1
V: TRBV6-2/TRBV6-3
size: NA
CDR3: CASSYSVSAGGVEQYF
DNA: TGTGCCAGCAGTTACTCAGTTTCGGCAGGGGGCGTCGAGCAGTACTTC

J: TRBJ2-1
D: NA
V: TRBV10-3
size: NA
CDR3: CAIKGASLYNEQFF
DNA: TGTGCCATCAAAGGGGCTTCGTTATACAATGAGCAGTTCTTC

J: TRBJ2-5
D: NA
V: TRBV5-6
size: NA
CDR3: CASSFLRETQYF
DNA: TGTGCCAGCAGCTTCCTCCGGGAGACCCAGTACTTC

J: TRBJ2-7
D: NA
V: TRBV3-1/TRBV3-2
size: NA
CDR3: CASSQDRAGGREQYF
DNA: TGTGCCAGCAGCCAAGATCGGGCCGGAGGGCGAGAGCAGTACTTC

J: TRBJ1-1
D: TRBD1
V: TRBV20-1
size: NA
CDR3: CSPQGAQGAFF
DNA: TGCAGTCCACAGGGGGCCCAAGGAGCTTTCTTT

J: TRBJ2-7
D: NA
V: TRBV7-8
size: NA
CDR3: CASTPRGGGTYEQYF
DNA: TGTGCCAGCACCCCAAGGGGAGGGGGCACCTACGAGCAGTACTTC

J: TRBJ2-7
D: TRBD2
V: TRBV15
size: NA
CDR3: CATSNSSGYSYEQYF
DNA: TGTGCCACCAGCAATTCTAGCGGGTACTCCTACGAGCAGTACTTC

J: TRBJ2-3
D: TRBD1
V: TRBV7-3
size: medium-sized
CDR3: CASSLRARGQGKGPTDTQYF
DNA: TGTGCCAGCAGCTTAAGGGCCCGGGGACAGGGGAAAGGGCCCACAGATACGCAGTATTTT

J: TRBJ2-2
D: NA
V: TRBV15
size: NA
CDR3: CATSRDSRLRAGELFF
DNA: TGTGCCACCAGCAGAGATTCACGTTTACGGGCCGGGGAGCTGTTTTTT

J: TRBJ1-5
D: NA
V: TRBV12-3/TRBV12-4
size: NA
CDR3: CASSSLSQPQHF
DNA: TGTGCCAGCAGTTCTCTCTCCCAGCCCCAGCATTTT

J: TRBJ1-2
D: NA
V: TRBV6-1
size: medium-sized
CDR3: CASSETGLGGYTF
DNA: TGTGCCAGCAGTGAAACAGGGCTGGGTGGCTACACCTTC

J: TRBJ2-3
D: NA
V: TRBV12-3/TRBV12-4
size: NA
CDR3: CASSLDADTQYF
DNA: TGTGCCAGCAGTCTAGACGCAGATACGCAGTATTTT

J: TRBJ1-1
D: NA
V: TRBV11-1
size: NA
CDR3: CASSFRRLDTEAFF
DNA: TGTGCCAGCAGTTTCAGGCGGCTTGACACTGAAGCTTTCTTT